This T cell receptor beta chain was found in a study of PD-1 blockade in classical Hodgkin lymphoma. Study results and caveats: Significant TCR diversity gains by C4D1 occurred in CD4+ but not CD8+ cells.

Here immunoSEQ multiplex PCR was the method, and the copy in TCRdb shows in-frame clones only, minus some. The top ten hold around 0.56% of the sample, which has 25,000 to 35,000 clones, less than 80% seen once. The CDR3 contains 17 residues. Germline lookup yields CDR1 SGHNT and CDR2 YENEEA. The V gene end was trimmed by 5 bases and the J gene end by 1 base; junction bases not matched to a gene: 9. About this clone: Its matching antigen is unknown.

Time point defined: cycle 4 day 1 (C4D1), after more than five weeks of nivolumab. All patients relapsed after autologous stem cell transplantation, and brentuximab vedotin exposure varied. With magnetic negative selection, CD4+ T cells were purified from PBMCs that had been thawed. This clonotype was sampled from a human donor with classical Hodgkin lymphoma. The chain is built from TRBV11-3 and TRBJ2-3; 10 bases match TRBD2. Sequenced material: CD4+ T cells from blood, taken before the fourth cycle of nivolumab. The CDR3 loop is CASSLYFTSGGTDTQYF. In nucleotides, the CDR3 is TGTGCCAGCAGCCTATACTTCACTAGCGGGGGCACAGATACGCAGTATTTT.